The 23 T cell receptor beta chains in this list originate from one sample, sequenced in a study of metastatic and nonmetastatic thyroid tumors. TCRdb re-called the PCR reads via MiXCR. Of about 92,000 clones detected, 14% to 15% appear once; the ten largest clones hold around 3.3%. No patient had received any treatment before thyroid surgery. The sample taken for sequencing was blood. These TCRs come from a female donor with papillary thyroid cancer or a benign thyroid nodule (not recorded which). Some clones in this sample may be carry-over from other donors' samples.

The V and J genes are TRBV20-1 and TRBJ1-5; D is perhaps TRBD1 (6 bases). The CDR3 has 18 residues. The V gene's germline CDR1 is DFQATT and CDR2 SNEGSKA (reference sequence). Trimming took off 2 bases at V and 5 bases at J, with 25 bases between the two ends. This CDR3 reads CSARYLLDSRSKDQPQHF. The CDR3 nucleotides are TGCAGTGCTAGATATCTATTGGACAGCCGTAGTAAGGATCAGCCCCAGCATTTT.

In this sample, this clone turned up a few times. V gene TRBV4-2 combines with J gene TRBJ2-3; D uncertain. Looked up from germline, CDR1 is LGHNA and CDR2 is YNFKEQ. This CDR3 comprises 15 residues. V lost 2 bases and J 2 bases, leaving 11 bases between the germline ends. The DNA of the CDR3 is TGTGCCAGCAGCCAAAGTCCAGCCTACACAGATACGCAGTATTTT. This translates into CASSQSPAYTDTQYF.

This clone was detected only a few times. This rearrangement joins TRBV19 to TRBJ2-2; D is undetermined. CDR3 length: 12 residues. The V gene's germline CDR1 is LNHDA and CDR2 SQIVND (reference sequence). Trimming pared 8 bases from V and 6 bases from J, leaving 10 bases between. DNA for the CDR3: TGTGCCAGTTACGGGTGGGCCGGGGAGCTGTTTTTT. It specifies CASYGWAGELFF. The whole variable domain, remainder taken from reference TRBV19 and TRBJ2-2, is DGGITQSPKYLFRKEGQNVTLSCEQNLNHDAMYWYRQDPGQGLRLIYYSQIVNDFQKGDIAEGYSVSREKKESFPLTVTSAQKNPTAFYLCASYGWAGELFFGEGSRLTVL.

This clone occurred a few times. The junction differs from germline at one of its ends, possibly a read error. V usage is TRBV20-1 and J usage is TRBJ2-5; 10 positions agree with TRBD2. This CDR3 is built from 19 residues. Looked up from germline, CDR1 is DFQATT and CDR2 is SNEGSKA (reference sequence). The CDR3 coding sequence is TGCAGTGCTCGGAGCCCCCTTTTTAGGAGTAGCGGGGGGCGGGAGACCCGGTACTTC. This gives the protein CSARSPLFRSSGGRETRYF.

On this clone itself: This same CDR3 is encoded by further DNA sequences in the sample. The CDR3: CSARLPGTGEKLFF. DNA for the CDR3: TGCAGTGCTAGGCTCCCGGGGACAGGTGAAAAACTGTTTTTT. This sequence joins TRBV20-1 and TRBJ1-4; 8 positions match TRBD1. This CDR3 is 14 amino acids long. Germline CDR1 DFQATT, CDR2 SNEGSKA (reference sequence). V lost 3 bases to trimming and J lost 7 bases; unmatched junction nucleotides: 7.

This clone was counted many times. The V gene is TRBV4-2, the J gene TRBJ2-7, with D perhaps TRBD2 (6 bases). This CDR3 has 16 amino acids. V lost 3 bases and J lost 3, with 18 bases in between. Germline V gene data show CDR1 as LGHNA and CDR2 as YNFKEQ. CDR3 loop: CASSHTIGPRGYEQYF. The CDR3, as DNA: TGTGCCAGCAGCCATACTATCGGCCCGCGGGGCTACGAGCAGTACTTC.

Concerning this clone: The junction does not match germline at one end; this may be a read error. Other DNA sequences in the same sample also yield this CDR3. The chain employs TRBV2 and TRBJ2-2; D not certain. This CDR3 has 12 amino acids. Germline CDR1 and CDR2: SNHLY and FYNNEI. The CDR3 region has the DNA TGTGCCAGCAGTGAACGAGGTGGGGAACTGTTTTTT. This codes for CASSERGGELFF.

This clone was counted many times. The CDR3 is CASSIVISKGFTDTQYF. In nucleotides, the CDR3 is TGTGCCAGTAGTATTGTGATTTCGAAAGGGTTCACAGATACGCAGTATTTT. The chain combines TRBV19 with TRBJ2-3, with D uncertain. Trimming removed 3 bases from V and 2 bases from J, with 18 bases in between. Per germline, CDR1 LNHDA and CDR2 SQIVND (reference sequence). The CDR3 runs to 17 residues. Using reference TRBV19 and TRBJ2-3 for the parts outside the CDR3, the full variable domain is DGGITQSPKYLFRKEGQNVTLSCEQNLNHDAMYWYRQDPGQGLRLIYYSQIVNDFQKGDIAEGYSVSREKKESFPLTVTSAQKNPTAFYLCASSIVISKGFTDTQYFGPGTRLTVL.

V is TRBV30 and J is TRBJ2-7, with 7 bases that match TRBD1. Germline CDR1 is GTSNPN and CDR2 is SVGIG (reference sequence). There are 12 residues in the CDR3. Trimming cost V 4 bases and J 11 bases; bases outside gene matches: 11. The CDR3 sequence: CAWNSRGLREYF. The CDR3 DNA reads TGTGCCTGGAACTCAAGGGGGCTGAGGGAGTACTTC.

This clone was seen many times. The chain employs TRBV12-1 and TRBJ2-2; the D segment call TRBD1 is taken from the table without a DNA check. TRBV12-1 is annotated as a pseudogene. The CDR3 is 16 amino acids. The DNA of the CDR3 is TGTGCCAGCAGCTTTCGGGGCGGGACAGGGTTTGGGGAGCTGTTTTTT. Protein sequence: CASSFRGGTGFGELFF.

Comment on this clone: This could be a read error, since a much larger clone is one nucleotide away. The J gene is TRBJ2-3, the V gene TRBV18; D is uncertain. The germline V gene has CDR1 KGHSH and CDR2 LQKENI. The CDR3 covers 15 residues. CDR3 region: CVSSPNQVSTDTQYF. The CDR3 bases are TGTGTCAGCTCACCAAATCAGGTTAGCACAGATACGCAGTATTTT.

This clone has at least ten counts. Sequence at one end of the junction differs from germline and may be a read error. This chain connects TRBV20-1 to TRBJ2-5, with 12 bases that match TRBD2. This CDR3 comprises 13 residues. The germline CDR1 and CDR2 sequences are DFQATT and SNEGSKA (reference sequence). CDR3 nucleotides: TGCAGTGCTAGGGGGACTAGCGGGTCCACTACGGTGTTC. It is translated as CSARGTSGSTTVF.

This clone was observed many times. The chain employs TRBV6-2 or TRBV6-3 and TRBJ2-1; the match to TRBD2 covers 13 bases. J was trimmed by 9 bases and V by 6 bases; bases with no gene match: 8. Germline V gene sequence: CDR1 MNHEY, CDR2 SVGEGT. The CDR3 runs 15 residues. CDR3 protein: CASRPGLAGVREQFF. CDR3 nucleotides: TGTGCCAGCAGGCCTGGACTAGCGGGGGTACGTGAGCAGTTCTTC.

This clone was picked up many times. Other DNA sequences in the same sample also yield this CDR3. This chain joins TRBV12-3 or TRBV12-4 and TRBJ2-3; tentatively, D is TRBD2 (5 bases). This CDR3 comprises 16 residues. Trimming pared 3 bases from V and 2 bases from J, leaving 15 bases between. The CDR3 sequence: CASSFRGSGVTDTQYF. The CDR3, as DNA: TGTGCCAGCAGTTTTCGGGGATCTGGGGTCACAGATACGCAGTATTTT.

V is TRBV5-4 and J is TRBJ1-2; D possibly corresponds to TRBD1 (6 bases). Deletions cut 3 bases from V and 9 bases from J, with 15 bases between. The CDR3 covers 13 residues. CDR1 is SGHNT, CDR2 YYREEE, per germline (reference sequence). This CDR3 reads CASSSPQGNRYTF. CDR3 bases: TGTGCCAGCAGCTCACCACAGGGTAATCGCTACACCTTC.

This clone was counted many times. This chain joins TRBV20-1 and TRBJ2-2; 7 nucleotides match TRBD1. Germline values: CDR1 DFQATT, CDR2 SNEGSKA (reference sequence). V lost 3 bases, J lost 3 bases, and 7 bases stayed unmatched. The CDR3 runs to 15 residues. The CDR3, as DNA: TGCAGTGCTAGGGACCCCGGGACAGACACCGGGGAGCTGTTTTTT. This encodes CSARDPGTDTGELFF.

This clone was detected many times. V gene TRBV24-1 combines with J gene TRBJ1-5; D possibly corresponds to TRBD1 (5 bases). Germline values: CDR1 KGHDR, CDR2 SFDVKD. The CDR3 totals 14 residues. V shed 1 base and J shed 5 bases, with 8 bases lying between them. The CDR3 is CATSDFRVDQPQHF. CDR3 sequence (DNA): TGTGCCACCAGTGATTTCAGGGTTGATCAGCCCCAGCATTTT.

This clone was counted ten times or more. One junction end disagrees with the germline gene, perhaps due to a read error. The genes are TRBV4-2 and TRBJ2-7; TRBD2 aligns across 7 bases. The germline gives CDR1 LGHNA, CDR2 YNFKEQ. This CDR3 has 15 amino acids. This CDR3 is CASSQDRLTSACSNF. CDR3 in DNA: TGTGCCAGCAGCCAAGATCGGCTAACTAGCGCTTGCTCAAACTTC.

V gene TRBV11-2 combines with J gene TRBJ1-3, with D uncertain. From germline, CDR1 is SGHAT and CDR2 FQNNGV. The CDR3 spans 16 residues. V shed 4 bases and J shed 6 bases, with 19 bases lying between them. CDR3 nucleotides: TGTGCCAGCAGCTCCCCTGGGGTCTACTCTTTAAACACCATATATTTT. Its protein product is CASSSPGVYSLNTIYF.

This clone has at least ten counts. For the CDR3, the DNA is TGTGCCAGCAGCTTGGAGCAGGGAGCCTACAATGAGCAGTTCTTC. This gives the protein CASSLEQGAYNEQFF. The V gene is TRBV5-8, the J gene TRBJ2-1; perhaps D is TRBD1 or TRBD2 (5 bases each). CDR3 size: 15 residues. In germline, CDR1 is SGHTS, CDR2 YDEGEE. V dropped 0 bases and J dropped 2 bases, with 9 bases sitting between them.

In its sample, this clone was seen a few times. V and J are TRBV11-2 and TRBJ1-1; 10 bases align to TRBD1. CDR3 size: 14 residues. The germline gives CDR1 SGHAT, CDR2 FQNNGV. J gave up 6 bases and V 5 bases, and 6 bases lay outside the gene matches. The CDR3 region has the DNA TGTGCCAGCAGCGTGACAGGGGGCGGGGCTGAAGCTTTCTTT. This codes for CASSVTGGGAEAFF. Supplemented by reference TRBV11-2 and TRBJ1-1, the full variable domain reads EAGVAQSPRYKIIEKRQSVAFWCNPISGHATLYWYQQILGQGPKLLIQFQNNGVVDDSQLPKDRFSAERLKGVDSTLKIQPAKLEDSAVYLCASSVTGGGAEAFFGQGTRLTVV.

This clone was seen repeatedly, ten times or more. The chain is built from TRBV5-1 and TRBJ1-1; possibly TRBD1 for D (5 bases). The CDR3 is made up of 13 amino acids. CDR1 SGHRS and CDR2 YFSETQ come from the germline V gene. Trimming pared 1 base from V and 4 bases from J, leaving 8 bases between. In DNA, the CDR3 is TGCGCCAGCAGCTTGAATCAGGGCACTGAAGCTTTCTTT. Translated: CASSLNQGTEAFF.

In this sample, this clone turned up many times. This chain links TRBV20-1 with TRBJ1-6, with 8 bases matching TRBD1. J lost 7 bases, V lost 1 base, and 0 bases had no gene match. Germline CDR1 DFQATT, CDR2 SNEGSKA (reference sequence). This CDR3 has 13 residues. CDR3 protein: CSARGQGNSPLHF. For the CDR3, the DNA is TGCAGTGCTAGAGGACAGGGGAATTCACCCCTCCACTTT.